This T cell receptor beta chain derives from a study of blood T cell repertoires in COVID-19. On the study more broadly: The United States, Italy and Spain were the sources of the acute and convalescent COVID-19 samples. PBMCs, B-cell-depleted T cells, or T cells were the source of the cDNA or gDNA that made up the material.

Authors' data handling: By means of reference gene primer amplification, nucleated cell counts were estimated. TCRdb's table, derived via immunoSEQ multiplex PCR, lists solely in-frame clones and lacks some. From that table come the V and J calls and clone size; the DNA was used to work out D and trimming. The sample shows 120,000 to 150,000 clones, around 81% of them seen only once. The TCR comes from a human donor with acute or convalescent COVID-19. The donor label of this sample is uncertain. The sample consisted of peripheral blood.

CDR3 in DNA: TGTGCCAGCAGCCCCCGGGGAGGGGGGAGTTACAATGAGCAGTTCTTC. Translation gives CASSPRGGGSYNEQFF. V usage is TRBV9 and J usage is TRBJ2-1, with D perhaps TRBD2 (7 bases). Trimming stripped 4 bases from V and 4 bases from J, with 18 bases between. The CDR3 extends over 16 amino acids. CDR1 is SGDLS and CDR2 is YYNGEE in the germline V gene.